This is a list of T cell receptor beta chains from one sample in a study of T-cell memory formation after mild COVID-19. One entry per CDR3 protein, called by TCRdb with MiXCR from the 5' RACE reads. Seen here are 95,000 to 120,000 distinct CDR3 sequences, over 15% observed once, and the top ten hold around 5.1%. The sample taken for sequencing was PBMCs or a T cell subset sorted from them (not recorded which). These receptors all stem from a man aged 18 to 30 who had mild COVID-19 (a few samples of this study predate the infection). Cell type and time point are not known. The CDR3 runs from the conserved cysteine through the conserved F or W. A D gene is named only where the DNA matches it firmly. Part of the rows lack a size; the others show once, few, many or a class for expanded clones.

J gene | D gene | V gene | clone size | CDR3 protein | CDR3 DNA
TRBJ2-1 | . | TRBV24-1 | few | CATSDLSGVPYNEQFF | TGTGCCACCAGTGATTTGTCGGGGGTTCCCTACAATGAGCAGTTCTTC
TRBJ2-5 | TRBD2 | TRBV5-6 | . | CASSLISGGQETQYF | TGTGCCAGCAGCTTGATAAGCGGGGGACAAGAGACCCAGTACTTC
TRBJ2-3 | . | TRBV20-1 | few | CSVGSADTQYF | TGCAGTGTTGGGAGTGCAGATACGCAGTATTTT
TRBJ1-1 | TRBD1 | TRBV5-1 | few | CASSADRMNTEAFF | TGCGCCAGCAGCGCGGACAGGATGAACACTGAAGCTTTCTTT
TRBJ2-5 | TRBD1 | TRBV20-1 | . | CSASDRVAGETQYF | TGCAGTGCTAGCGACAGGGTCGCGGGAGAGACCCAGTACTTC
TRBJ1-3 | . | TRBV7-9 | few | CASSLRQESSGNTIYF | TGTGCCAGCAGCTTAAGACAGGAGAGCTCTGGAAACACCATATATTTT
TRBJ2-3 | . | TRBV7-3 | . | CASSPPGDTQYF | TGTGCCAGCAGCCCTCCAGGAGATACGCAGTATTTT
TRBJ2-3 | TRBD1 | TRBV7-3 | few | CASSFGQGRTDTQYF | TGTGCCAGCAGCTTCGGACAGGGTCGCACAGATACGCAGTATTTT
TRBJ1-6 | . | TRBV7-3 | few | CASRHRTESTHYNSPLHF | TGTGCCAGCCGACACCGGACAGAATCCACCCATTATAATTCACCCCTCCACTTT
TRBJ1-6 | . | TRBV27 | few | CASTPGGGVPGSPLHF | TGTGCCAGCACTCCCGGCGGCGGCGTTCCAGGTTCACCCCTCCACTTT
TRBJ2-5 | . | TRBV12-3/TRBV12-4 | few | CASSSTWEREETQYF | TGTGCCAGCAGTTCGACTTGGGAGCGGGAAGAGACCCAGTACTTC
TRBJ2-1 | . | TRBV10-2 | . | CASSAGLYNEQFF | TGCGCCAGCAGCGCCGGACTATACAATGAGCAGTTCTTC
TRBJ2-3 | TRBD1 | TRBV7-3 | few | CASSPPGTGGIDTQYF | TGTGCCAGCAGCCCACCAGGGACAGGGGGCATAGATACGCAGTATTTT
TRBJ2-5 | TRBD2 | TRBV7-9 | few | CASSLARTSGGTETQYF | TGTGCCAGCAGCTTAGCTCGGACTAGCGGGGGGACCGAGACCCAGTACTTC
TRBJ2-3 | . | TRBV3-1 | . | CASSKDGVDTQYF | TGTGCCAGCAGCAAAGACGGAGTGGATACGCAGTATTTT
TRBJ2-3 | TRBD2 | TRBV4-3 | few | CASSQGGTSVPTDTQYF | TGCGCCAGCAGCCAAGGGGGGACTAGCGTCCCCACAGATACGCAGTATTTT
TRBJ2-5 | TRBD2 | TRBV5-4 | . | CASSKGLAEVQETQYF | TGTGCCAGCAGCAAGGGACTAGCGGAGGTACAAGAGACCCAGTACTTC
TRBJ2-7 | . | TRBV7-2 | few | CASSLVLGSSYEQYF | TGTGCCAGCAGCTTAGTCCTGGGGAGCTCCTACGAGCAGTACTTC
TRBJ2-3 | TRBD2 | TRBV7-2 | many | CASSSQTSSVDTQYF | TGTGCCAGCAGCTCTCAGACTAGCTCGGTAGATACGCAGTATTTT
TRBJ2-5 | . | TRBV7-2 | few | CASSPPSPWETQYF | TGTGCCAGCAGCCCACCTTCTCCGTGGGAGACCCAGTACTTC
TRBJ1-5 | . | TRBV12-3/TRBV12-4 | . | CASKPTQRNQPQHF | TGTGCCAGCAAACCGACCCAACGCAATCAGCCCCAGCATTTT
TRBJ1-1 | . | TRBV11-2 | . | CASSFPGAEAFF | TGTGCCAGCAGCTTCCCGGGAGCTGAAGCTTTCTTT
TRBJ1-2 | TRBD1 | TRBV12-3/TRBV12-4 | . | CASSGTGVSYGYTF | TGTGCCAGCAGCGGGACAGGGGTGAGCTATGGCTACACCTTC
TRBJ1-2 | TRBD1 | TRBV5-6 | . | CASRAAGQESGYTF | TGTGCCAGCAGGGCAGCCGGACAGGAGAGTGGCTACACCTTC
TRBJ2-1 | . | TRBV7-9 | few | CASSLARSGSHEQFF | TGTGCCAGCAGCTTAGCTAGGTCGGGGAGCCATGAGCAGTTCTTC
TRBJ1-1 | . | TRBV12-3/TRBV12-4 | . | CASSPETVNTEAFF | TGTGCCAGCAGCCCAGAGACAGTGAACACTGAAGCTTTCTTT
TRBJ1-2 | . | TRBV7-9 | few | CASSLATLQGVYYGYTF | TGTGCCAGCAGCTTGGCAACCCTACAGGGCGTTTACTATGGCTACACCTTC
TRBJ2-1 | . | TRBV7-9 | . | CASSSRTNLYNEQFF | TGTGCCAGCAGCTCACGAACCAACCTTTACAATGAGCAGTTCTTC
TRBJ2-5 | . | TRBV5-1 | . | CASSTGTPRRSETQYF | TGCGCCAGCAGCACCGGGACTCCTCGGAGGAGCGAGACCCAGTACTTC
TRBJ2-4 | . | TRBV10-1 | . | CASSVGMGNIQYF | TGCGCCAGCAGTGTAGGGATGGGAAACATTCAGTACTTC
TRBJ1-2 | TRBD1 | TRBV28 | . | CASSLTQGVGYTF | TGTGCCAGCAGTTTGACCCAGGGGGTAGGCTACACCTTC